The present entry profiles one T cell receptor (beta chain) with its context. This record comes from a study of blood T cell repertoires in COVID-19. About the research overall: Whether acute or convalescent, the COVID-19 samples came from the United States, Italy and Spain. In each case, the material was cDNA or gDNA derived from T cells, B-cell-depleted T cells, or PBMCs.

Germline lookup yields CDR1 SGDLS and CDR2 YYNGEE. V shed 0 bases and J 9 bases; nucleotides not matched to a gene: 13. This CDR3 has 17 residues. The authors' processing: Reference gene primer amplification gave nucleated cell count estimates. TCRdb's table, derived via immunoSEQ multiplex PCR, lists solely in-frame clones and lacks some. V, J and clone size reflect that table, while D and trimming were determined from the DNA. The sample records about 110,000 clones, 75% to 90% being singletons. The specimen was peripheral blood. The receptor was isolated from a woman aged 40 to 49 with acute or convalescent COVID-19. This sequence joins TRBV9 and TRBJ2-1; TRBD2 agrees at 9 bases. The CDR3 reads CASSVATSGGSQGEQFF. The CDR3, as DNA: TGTGCCAGCAGCGTAGCTACGAGCGGGGGGTCCCAGGGTGAGCAGTTCTTC. The full variable domain, completed using reference TRBV9 and TRBJ2-1, is DSGVTQTPKHLITATGQRVTLRCSPRSGDLSVYWYQQSLDQGLQFLIQYYNGEERAKGNILERFSAQQFPDLHSELNLSSLELGDSALYFCASSVATSGGSQGEQFFGPGTRLTVL.